This T cell receptor (beta chain) stems from a study of beta chain features in type 1 diabetes. Broader study findings: PCR might favor shorter templates, equally in patients and controls. The similarity of naive, central memory and Treg TCRB repertoires appeared greater among patients than among healthy donors.

The table lists this clone with a few counts. Antigen specificity is unknown. This CDR3 spans 14 amino acids. Germline CDR1 and CDR2: GTSNPN and SVGIG (reference sequence). V shed 2 bases and J 6 bases; nucleotides not matched to a gene: 7. Expressed TCRB transcripts were sequenced because the isolated RNA had all been reverse transcribed beforehand. TCRdb's table, derived via immunoSEQ multiplex PCR, lists solely in-frame clones and lacks some. This sample has around 200,000 clones, with about 13% found just once. The sequenced sample consisted of central memory CD4+ T cells from blood. The chain carries TRBV30 and TRBJ1-5; 7 nucleotides align to TRBD1. This TCR came from a woman aged 18-29 years in good health. The CDR3 region has the DNA TGTGCCTGGAGTTTAAACAGGGGCAGTCAGCCCCAGCATTTT. It is translated as CAWSLNRGSQPQHF.